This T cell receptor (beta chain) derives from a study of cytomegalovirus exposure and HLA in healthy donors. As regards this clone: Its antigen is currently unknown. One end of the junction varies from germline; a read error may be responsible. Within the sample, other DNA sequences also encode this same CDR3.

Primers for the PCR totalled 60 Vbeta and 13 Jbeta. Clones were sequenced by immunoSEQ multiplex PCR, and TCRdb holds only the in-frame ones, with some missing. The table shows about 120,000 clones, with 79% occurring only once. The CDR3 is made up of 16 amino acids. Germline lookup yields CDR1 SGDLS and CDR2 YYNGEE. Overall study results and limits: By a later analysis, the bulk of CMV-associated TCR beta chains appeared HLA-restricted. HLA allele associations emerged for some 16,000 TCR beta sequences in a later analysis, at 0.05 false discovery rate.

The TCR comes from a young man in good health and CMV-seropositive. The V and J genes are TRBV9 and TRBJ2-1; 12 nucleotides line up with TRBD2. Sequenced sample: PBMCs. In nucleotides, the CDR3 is TGCGCCAGCAGCTTTCGACTAGCGGGGGTTGAGAATGAGCAGTTCTTC. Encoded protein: CASSFRLAGVENEQFF.